Listed below are T cell receptor beta chains from one sample, sequenced in a study of regulatory and conventional T cells in RAG deficiency. Here immunoSEQ multiplex PCR was the method, and the copy in TCRdb shows in-frame clones only, minus some. This sample yields tens of thousands of clones, of which just under 90% are seen a single time; roughly 5.4% belongs to the top ten. These data also featured in a second study, about regulatory T cells.

Sequencing input: CD8+ T cells sorted from blood. These receptors were collected from a human donor in good health. CDR3s include the opening cysteine and the closing phenylalanine or tryptophan. A D gene is named only where the DNA matches it firmly. Size is omitted from some rows. Given values are once, few, many or a class for expanded clones.

.	TRBJ2-2	.	TRBV5-6	TGTGCCAGCAGCCTTGGGACTCTGGCCGGGGAGCTGTTTTTT	CASSLGTLAGELFF
TRBD1	TRBJ2-7	.	TRBV10-1	TGCGCCAGCAGTGTGGACCGGGGGACAGGGCCCTACGAGCAGTACTTC	CASSVDRGTGPYEQYF
.	TRBJ2-5	.	TRBV6-5	TGTGCCAGCAGGACGGCCCAAGAGACCCAGTACTTC	CASRTAQETQYF
TRBD2	TRBJ2-1	once	TRBV9	TGTGCCAGCAGCATAGGACTAGCCTACAATGAGCAGTTCTTC	CASSIGLAYNEQFF
.	TRBJ2-1	.	TRBV13	TGTGCCAGCAGCTTAGGACAGGGTGATGAGCAGTTCTTC	CASSLGQGDEQFF
.	TRBJ1-2	.	TRBV5-6	TGTGCCAGCAGCTTGGCGGGCCAGGGAGTATCGGAAGGGTACACCTTC	CASSLAGQGVSEGYTF
.	TRBJ2-5	.	TRBV28	TGTGCCACGGACCTAGCGGCGCCAGGGGGGGAGACCCAGTACTTC	CATDLAAPGGETQYF
.	TRBJ2-7	once	TRBV6-1	TGTGCCAGCAGTCAAAGGGGTTACGAGCAGTACTTC	CASSQRGYEQYF
.	TRBJ2-1	.	TRBV7-2	TGTGCCAGCAGCTTAACGGAGGGCGCGCTATTTAACCACAATGAGCAGTTCTTC	CASSLTEGALFNHNEQFF
.	TRBJ1-1	.	TRBV29-1	TGCAGCGTTGACTTCAGATCTCCCACTGAAGCTTTCTTT	CSVDFRSPTEAFF
.	TRBJ2-7	.	TRBV10-3	TGTGCCACAGGCGCAGGGCCCTACGAGCAGTACTTC	CATGAGPYEQYF
.	TRBJ1-1	.	TRBV5-1	TGCGCCAGCAGCTTGGGCAGGGGAGGGGGTATGAACACTGAAGCTTTCTTT	CASSLGRGGGMNTEAFF
TRBD2	TRBJ2-7	.	TRBV11-2	TGTGCCAGCAGCTACGCCGGGGGGGTCACCTACGAGCAGTACTTC	CASSYAGGVTYEQYF
.	TRBJ2-5	.	TRBV19	TGTGCCACCCGGGACCCCTTAAGAAATTCGGGGGCCCTTGGGCAGTACTTC	CATRDPLRNSGALGQYF
.	TRBJ1-4	.	TRBV29-1	TGCAGCGCCCGAGTGGGGGCTAATGAAAAACTGTTTTTT	CSARVGANEKLFF
.	TRBJ1-3	.	TRBV7-3	TGTGCCAGCAGCGAGGGGAACTCTGGAAACACCATATATTTT	CASSEGNSGNTIYF
TRBD2	TRBJ2-1	.	TRBV4-1	TGCGCCAGCAGCCAAGGCGGGGGGCAGTTCTTC	CASSQGGGQFF
.	TRBJ2-7	.	TRBV19	TGTGCCAGTAGTATCGGCGGCAGCTCCTACGAGCAGTACTTC	CASSIGGSSYEQYF
TRBD2	TRBJ2-1	.	TRBV5-1	TGCGCCAGCAGCTTGGCCTCGGGAGGTTACAATGAGCAGTTCTTC	CASSLASGGYNEQFF
.	TRBJ1-1	.	TRBV19	TGTGCCAGTAGTCCTGCGGGCAGGGGAACTGAAGCTTTCTTT	CASSPAGRGTEAFF
.	TRBJ2-7	.	TRBV28	TGTGCCAGCAGGGAAAGACAGGATAGCTCCTACGAGCAGTACTTC	CASRERQDSSYEQYF
.	TRBJ2-7	.	TRBV5-6	TGTGCCAGCAGCGCCACCTACGAGCAGTACTTC	CASSATYEQYF
.	TRBJ2-7	.	TRBV29-1	TGCAGCGTTGAAGACGGGGGGCAGAGCTCCTACGAGCAGTACTTC	CSVEDGGQSSYEQYF
.	TRBJ1-3	.	TRBV7-8	TGTGCCAGCAGCCGGACAGATACTGGAAACACCATATATTTT	CASSRTDTGNTIYF
TRBD1	TRBJ1-2	.	TRBV6-5	TGTGCCAGCAGTCTCCGGGACAGGGGAAAAGAGGGCTACACCTTC	CASSLRDRGKEGYTF